Below are 32 T cell receptor beta chains sequenced from a single sample in a study of early T cells in non-severe SARS-CoV-2 infection. Each CDR3 protein gets one entry after TCRdb re-called the 5' RACE reads with MiXCR. The table has roughly 35,000 distinct CDR3 sequences, 8% to 9.5% seen once. The sample taken for sequencing was whole blood. These TCRs come from an adult who was a healthcare worker with PCR-confirmed SARS-CoV-2 infection or an uninfected control (not recorded which).

J is TRBJ2-3 and V is TRBV30; 7 bases match TRBD2. The CDR3 is made up of 15 amino acids. V shed 2 bases, J shed 2 bases, and the junction held 7 bases outside the gene matches. The germline CDR1 and CDR2 sequences are GTSNPN and SVGIG (reference sequence). As DNA, the CDR3 is TGTGCCTGGAGTTCGACGGGGGGTCTCACAGATACGCAGTATTTT. This codes for CAWSSTGGLTDTQYF.

This clonotype was seen repeatedly, ten times or more. The chain couples TRBV6-2 or TRBV6-3 to TRBJ1-2; no reliable D call. The CDR3 is 13 amino acids. Trimming took off 2 bases at V and 2 bases at J, with 6 bases between the two ends. Looked up from germline, CDR1 is MNHEY and CDR2 is SVGEGT. CDR3 sequence (DNA): TGTGCCAGCAGTTACAACGGGAACTATGGCTACACCTTC. This gives the protein CASSYNGNYGYTF.

This clonotype has ten or more counts. The chain recombines TRBV18 with TRBJ1-1; possibly TRBD1 for D (5 bases). This CDR3 spans 15 amino acids. Between the trimmed V and J ends, which lost 3 bases and 1 base, there was a span of 12 bases. In germline, CDR1 is KGHSH, CDR2 LQKENI. The CDR3 region is CASSPGRVQNTEAFF. In nucleotides, the CDR3 is TGTGCCAGCTCACCGGGCAGGGTACAGAACACTGAAGCTTTCTTT.

This clonotype was counted only a few times. The chain is built from TRBV25-1 and TRBJ2-2; the match to TRBD2 covers 8 bases. The ends lost 5 bases at V and 5 bases at J; junction bases unmatched: 7. Per the germline V gene, CDR1 is MGHDK and CDR2 is SYGVNS. The CDR3 has 15 residues. CDR3 amino acids: CASSPGTSFTGELFF. DNA for the CDR3: TGTGCCAGCAGTCCCGGGACTAGTTTTACCGGGGAGCTGTTTTTT. Drawing the rest from reference TRBV25-1 and TRBJ2-2, the complete variable domain is EADIYQTPRYLVIGTGKKITLECSQTMGHDKMYWYQQDPGMELHLIHYSYGVNSTEKGDLSSESTVSRIRTEHFPLTLESARPSHTSQYLCASSPGTSFTGELFFGEGSRLTVL.

This clonotype showed up many times. V and J are TRBV7-6 and TRBJ1-2; TRBD1 might be the D (6 bases). Trimming removed 5 bases from V and 8 bases from J, with 15 bases in between. Germline assignment: CDR1 SGHVS and CDR2 FNYEAQ. CDR3 length: 13 amino acids. Written as DNA, the CDR3 is TGTGCCAGCAGCCCGAGCGGGGGGCGAGGCTACACCTTC. Translating it yields CASSPSGGRGYTF.

Many counts were recorded for this clonotype. The chain couples TRBV7-3 to TRBJ2-5; the D gene is possibly TRBD2 (6 bases). V was shortened by 5 bases and J by 2 bases, with 9 bases between the two germline ends. In germline, CDR1 is SGHTA, CDR2 FQGTGA. The CDR3 contains 13 residues. CDR3 DNA: TGTGCCAGCAGCGCGGGACGGCAAGAGACCCAGTACTTC. Protein: CASSAGRQETQYF. Full variable domain (outside the CDR3, taken from reference TRBV7-3 and TRBJ2-5): GAGVSQTPSNKVTEKGKYVELRCDPISGHTALYWYRQSLGQGPEFLIYFQGTGAADDSGLPNDRFFAVRPEGSVSTLKIQRTERGDSAVYLCASSAGRQETQYFGPGTRLLVL.

The chain links TRBV12-5 to TRBJ2-1; 12 bases are shared with TRBD1. The germline V gene encodes CDR1 LGHNT and CDR2 FRNRAP. This CDR3 spans 15 amino acids. V was pared by 6 bases and J by 9 bases, with 9 bases of the junction left unmatched. The CDR3 DNA follows: TGTGCTAGTGGACCCCCGGGACAGGGGGCTAGTGAGCAGTTCTTC. This codes for CASGPPGQGASEQFF.

This clonotype was observed at least ten times. The CDR3 sequence: CASSLTRANQPQHF. The DNA for the CDR3 is TGTGCCAGCAGCTTAACCCGAGCGAATCAGCCCCAGCATTTT. The chain employs TRBV7-2 and TRBJ1-5; the D is unclear. Germline CDR1 is SGHTA and CDR2 is FQGNSA. V was cut by 2 bases and J by 4 bases, with 9 bases left in between. The CDR3 spans 14 residues.

In its sample, this clonotype was seen many times. V gene TRBV27 combines with J gene TRBJ2-7, with 7 bases that match TRBD1. The germline gives CDR1 MNHEY, CDR2 SMNVEV (reference sequence). This CDR3 comprises 18 residues. Trimming took 7 bases from V and 0 from J; bases not matched to a gene: 18. CDR3: CASIRMRAGQASSYEQYF. Written as DNA, the CDR3 is TGTGCCAGCATAAGAATGCGGGCTGGACAGGCAAGCTCCTACGAGCAGTACTTC.

The chain is built from TRBV11-2 and TRBJ2-5; 11 nucleotides line up with TRBD1. V lost 0 bases, J lost 10 bases, and 4 bases stayed unmatched. The germline CDR1 and CDR2 sequences are SGHAT and FQNNGV. This CDR3 has 14 residues. The CDR3 sequence is CASSLDKGTGGQYF. The CDR3 DNA reads as TGTGCCAGCAGCTTAGATAAGGGGACAGGGGGCCAGTACTTC.

Many counts were recorded for this clonotype. This chain connects TRBV20-1 to TRBJ2-3, with D possibly TRBD2 on 5 matching bases. Germline CDR1 is DFQATT and CDR2 is SNEGSKA (reference sequence). The CDR3 runs 11 residues. Trimming stripped 3 bases from V and 6 bases from J, with 7 bases between. Here the CDR3 DNA reads TGCAGTGCTAGGGCTAGCGATACGCAGTATTTT. Protein product: CSARASDTQYF.

This clonotype was counted ten times or more. The gene calls are TRBV4-3 and TRBJ1-4, with D possibly being TRBD1 (5 bases). The germline V gene has CDR1 LGHNA and CDR2 YSLEER. V was pared by 3 bases and J by 8 bases, with 19 bases between. This CDR3 contains 16 residues. This chain's CDR3 is CASSQELNRGGEKLFF. The CDR3 nucleotides read TGCGCCAGCAGCCAGGAACTCAATCGGGGGGGAGAAAAACTGTTTTTT.

This clonotype showed up many times. The V and J genes are TRBV5-4 and TRBJ2-1; no firm D call. V lost 0 bases, J lost 9 bases, and 10 bases lay in between. The CDR3 runs to 13 residues. From germline, CDR1 is SGHNT and CDR2 YYREEE (reference sequence). CDR3: CASSLGFRGEQFF. CDR3 DNA: TGTGCCAGCAGCTTGGGGTTCAGAGGTGAGCAGTTCTTC.

This clonotype was counted at least ten times. The genes are TRBV20-1 and TRBJ1-5, with 9 bases fitting TRBD1. V lost 4 bases, J lost 6 bases, and 7 bases stayed unmatched. The CDR3 spans 14 residues. Germline V gives CDR1 DFQATT, CDR2 SNEGSKA (reference sequence). CDR3 sequence reads: CSAIDRGTSQPQHF. The CDR3 DNA sequence: TGCAGTGCTATAGACAGGGGGACCAGTCAGCCCCAGCATTTT.

This clonotype was observed a few times. The chain uses TRBV29-1 and TRBJ2-6, with D hard to call. CDR1 is SQVTM, CDR2 ANQGSEA, per germline. The CDR3 covers 12 residues. V lost 7 bases to trimming and J lost 3 bases, with 7 bases between them. CDR3 residues: CSAAGGANVLTF. DNA for the CDR3: TGCAGCGCCGCAGGTGGGGCCAACGTCCTGACTTTC.

This clonotype was detected a few times. This chain links TRBV20-1 with TRBJ2-3; no reliable D call. Germline V CDR1 and CDR2: DFQATT, SNEGSKA (reference sequence). CDR3 length: 12 amino acids. DNA for the CDR3: TGCAGCTCCAAAGACTGGGCAGATACGCAGTATTTT. This codes for CSSKDWADTQYF.

This clonotype was seen ten or more times. V and J are TRBV24-1 and TRBJ2-1, with 10 bases matching TRBD1. The V gene end was trimmed by 8 bases and the J gene end by 5 bases; junction bases not matched to a gene: 5. This CDR3 is 14 amino acids long. Germline CDR1 reads KGHDR; CDR2 reads SFDVKD. The CDR3 here is CATIPGQGNNEQFF. In DNA, the CDR3 is TGTGCCACCATACCGGGACAGGGGAACAATGAGCAGTTCTTC.

J is TRBJ2-3 and V is TRBV4-3; 13 bases line up with TRBD2. V shed 4 bases and J 1 base; nucleotides not matched to a gene: 5. The CDR3 is 17 residues long. Germline V CDR1 and CDR2: LGHNA, YSLEER. This CDR3 is CASSRTSGGVRTDTQYF. In DNA form, the CDR3 reads TGCGCCAGCAGCCGGACTAGCGGGGGAGTACGCACAGATACGCAGTATTTT.

The CDR3 sequence is CASSFGTRGEQYF. The CDR3 bases are TGTGCCAGCAGCTTCGGGACACGGGGCGAGCAGTACTTC. J is TRBJ2-7 and V is TRBV7-2, with a weak D call TRBD1 (6 bases). The CDR3 runs to 13 residues. Germline CDR1 SGHTA, CDR2 FQGNSA. Deletions cut 3 bases from V and 6 bases from J, with 12 bases between.

This clonotype was seen at least ten times. The CDR3 region has the DNA TGCGCCAGCAGCCAAGGGACTAGCGTGGCAGATACGCAGTATTTT. Translating it yields CASSQGTSVADTQYF. The genes are TRBV4-3 and TRBJ2-3; 9 bases match TRBD2. Germline assignment: CDR1 LGHNA and CDR2 YSLEER. Trimming removed 1 base from V and 4 bases from J; junction bases left unmatched: 3. This CDR3 has 15 amino acids.

There are many counts of this clonotype. The chain recombines TRBV29-1 with TRBJ1-6; no firm D call. The CDR3 contains 14 residues. The V end was cut by 8 bases, the J end by 10 bases, with 21 bases between. CDR1 is SQVTM and CDR2 is ANQGSEA in the germline V gene. CDR3 DNA: TGCAGCTTCATCGAGGCAGGCCCCGGGTCACCCCTCCACTTT. This codes for CSFIEAGPGSPLHF.

This clonotype was recorded at least ten times. The chain links TRBV14 to TRBJ2-7; D is possibly TRBD2 (6 bases). With 1 base removed from V and 4 bases from J, the gap between germline ends came to 11 bases. CDR1 and CDR2 (germline): SGHDN, FVKESK. CDR3 length: 14 amino acids. CDR3 DNA sequence: TGTGCCAGCAGCCAAGCCGCGGGGAGATACGAGCAGTACTTC. Amino acids: CASSQAAGRYEQYF.

At least ten counts were recorded for this clonotype. The chain recombines TRBV21-1 with TRBJ2-7; the table's D gene call, TRBD1, was not cross checked with the DNA. TRBV21-1 is classified as a pseudogene. The CDR3 covers 14 residues. CDR3 loop: CASTMGDHRHEQYF. The CDR3 nucleotides read TGTGCCAGCACCATGGGGGACCACCGGCACGAGCAGTACTTC.

This clonotype was seen repeatedly, ten times or more. The chain couples TRBV7-3 to TRBJ1-6, with TRBD1 identical over 7 bases. The J segment lost 4 bases and the V segment lost 1 base, leaving 4 bases of the junction unmatched. The germline gives CDR1 SGHTA, CDR2 FQGTGA. This CDR3 is 16 amino acids long. The CDR3 spells CASSLIGGQYNSPLHF. The CDR3 DNA sequence: TGTGCCAGCAGCTTAATAGGGGGCCAATATAATTCACCCCTCCACTTT.

The genes are TRBV28 and TRBJ2-7, with 8 bases lining up with TRBD2. Germline CDR1 reads MDHEN; CDR2 reads SYDVKM. The CDR3 spans 16 residues. With V trimmed by 2 bases and J by 3 bases, 9 bases remained unmatched. This CDR3 reads CASSLRRGGILYEQYF. In DNA, the CDR3 is TGTGCCAGCAGTTTACGCCGGGGGGGGATACTCTACGAGCAGTACTTC.

This clonotype showed up many times. The chain combines TRBV9 with TRBJ2-7; D is unclear. From germline, CDR1 is SGDLS and CDR2 YYNGEE. Between the trimmed V and J ends, which lost 4 bases and 3 bases, there was a span of 17 bases. The CDR3 consists of 15 residues. The chain's CDR3 is CASSPEVAAIYEQYF. The DNA of the CDR3 is TGTGCCAGCAGCCCCGAGGTAGCCGCAATCTACGAGCAGTACTTC.

The chain couples TRBV7-2 to TRBJ1-2; D uncertain. Germline CDR1 reads SGHTA; CDR2 reads FQGNSA. The CDR3 is made up of 14 amino acids. V was cut by 0 bases and J by 4 bases, with 9 bases left in between. The CDR3 DNA reads as TGTGCCAGCAGCTTAGCGTCGGTCCTCTATGGCTACACCTTC. This encodes CASSLASVLYGYTF.

The table lists this clonotype with many counts. The genes are TRBV3-1 and TRBJ2-2, with 9 positions matching TRBD1. This CDR3 spans 16 amino acids. Trimming removed 6 bases from V and 7 bases from J; junction bases left unmatched: 12. Germline V gene sequence: CDR1 LGHDT, CDR2 YNNKEL (reference sequence). CDR3 region: CASRVASGTGIGELFF. The CDR3 DNA reads as TGTGCCAGCAGAGTCGCCTCAGGGACAGGGATCGGGGAGCTGTTTTTT.

This clonotype was observed many times. The V gene is TRBV20-1, the J gene TRBJ1-5; 9 bases are shared with TRBD1. The trim removed 6 bases at V and 6 bases at J, leaving 9 bases unmatched. The CDR3 is made up of 14 amino acids. Looked up from germline, CDR1 is DFQATT and CDR2 is SNEGSKA (reference sequence). The CDR3 is CSAGDRDLGQPQHF. DNA of the CDR3: TGCAGTGCCGGGGACAGGGATCTTGGTCAGCCCCAGCATTTT.

This clonotype was observed a few times. The chain couples TRBV9 to TRBJ1-5; the D gene is possibly TRBD1 (6 bases). This CDR3 region has 13 residues. Trimming stripped 5 bases from V and 5 bases from J, with 11 bases between. Germline V gives CDR1 SGDLS, CDR2 YYNGEE. The CDR3 here is CASSPDSYQPQHF. As DNA, the CDR3 is TGTGCCAGCAGTCCGGACAGCTATCAGCCCCAGCATTTT.

This clonotype was detected only a few times. The J gene is TRBJ2-1, the V gene TRBV5-5; the D gene is possibly TRBD2 (7 bases). V was trimmed by 0 bases and J by 4 bases, leaving 11 bases between them. The CDR3 covers 15 residues. CDR1 is SGHKS, CDR2 YYEKEE, per germline (reference sequence). DNA of the CDR3: TGTGCCAGCAGCTTGGGCGGGGGCGGATACAATGAGCAGTTCTTC. Protein sequence: CASSLGGGGYNEQFF. The variable domain in full, with the rest retrieved from reference TRBV5-5 and TRBJ2-1, is DAGVTQSPTHLIKTRGQQVTLRCSPISGHKSVSWYQQVLGQGPQFIFQYYEKEERGRGNFPDRFSARQFPNYSSELNVNALLLGDSALYLCASSLGGGGYNEQFFGPGTRLTVL.

The rearrangement links TRBV20-1 to TRBJ2-1, with D maybe TRBD2 (5 bases). Trimming took off 3 bases at V and 2 bases at J, with 17 bases between the two ends. CDR1 and CDR2 (germline): DFQATT, SNEGSKA (reference sequence). The CDR3 extends over 16 amino acids. CDR3 sequence (DNA): TGCAGTGCTAGTAGCGTAACCAGAAACCCCTACAATGAGCAGTTCTTC. Amino acids: CSASSVTRNPYNEQFF.